The 3 T cell receptor beta chains below all came from one sample that was sequenced in a study of cytomegalovirus exposure and HLA in healthy donors. Use of 60 Vbeta and 13 Jbeta primers characterized the PCR. Only in-frame clones appear in the TCRdb table, and some are missing; sequencing was by immunoSEQ multiplex PCR. Of about 180,000 clones in the sample, over 70% were seen once. Sequencing was performed on PBMCs. These TCRs come from a man aged 18 to 35 in good health and CMV-seronegative.

The chain combines TRBV6-1 with TRBJ2-3; 16 positions match TRBD2. The ends lost 4 bases at V and 1 base at J; junction bases unmatched: 8. Germline-derived CDR1 and CDR2 are MNHNS and SASEGT. This CDR3 has 19 amino acids. The CDR3: CASSGPGLAGGVGTDTQYF. The CDR3 DNA sequence: TGTGCCAGCAGTGGTCCGGGACTAGCGGGGGGGGTGGGCACAGATACGCAGTATTTT.

V is TRBV7-2 and J is TRBJ2-7, with 11 bases matching TRBD1. Germline loops: CDR1 SGHTA, CDR2 FQGNSA. J gave up 2 bases and V 4 bases, and 13 bases lay outside the gene matches. The CDR3 covers 18 residues. In DNA form, the CDR3 reads TGTGCCAGCAGCTCCCTTGCGGGACAGGGGGGTGAGGCCTACGAGCAGTACTTC. It yields the protein CASSSLAGQGGEAYEQYF.

This clone has a single count. This sequence joins TRBV25-1 and TRBJ2-5; 7 nucleotides line up with TRBD2. The CDR3 spans 13 residues. CDR1 is MGHDK, CDR2 SYGVNS, per germline. V trimming: 4 bases; J trimming: 9 bases; junction bases outside the gene matches: 8. CDR3 residues: CASSVAGTDAQYF. In nucleotides, the CDR3 is TGTGCCAGCAGTGTAGCGGGTACGGATGCCCAGTACTTC. The whole variable domain, remainder taken from reference TRBV25-1 and TRBJ2-5, is EADIYQTPRYLVIGTGKKITLECSQTMGHDKMYWYQQDPGMELHLIHYSYGVNSTEKGDLSSESTVSRIRTEHFPLTLESARPSHTSQYLCASSVAGTDAQYFGPGTRLLVL.